This is a list of T cell receptor beta chains from one sample in a study of regulatory T cells in long-lasting Graves disease. TCRdb fed the multiplex PCR reads into MiXCR, producing one record per CDR3 protein. The sample has 200,000 to 250,000 distinct CDR3 sequences; about a sixth are singletons. The source material was peripheral blood mononuclear cells (PBMCs), sampled at new diagnosis, from a patient treated with antithyroid drugs. Source of these receptors: a female donor with Graves disease. Both conserved end residues are part of each CDR3. A D gene is named only where the DNA matches it firmly. Only some rows state a clone size, as once, few, many or a class for expanded clones.

j_gene,d_gene,v_gene,abundance,CDR3aa,CDR3nt
TRBJ2-1,-,TRBV6-1,many,CASNEVMRWGFRVGNEQFF,TGTGCCAGCAATGAAGTTATGAGGTGGGGTTTTCGGGTCGGCAATGAGCAGTTCTTC
TRBJ2-5,-,TRBV6-1,many,CASSENRGGETQYF,TGTGCCAGCAGTGAAAACAGGGGGGGAGAGACCCAGTACTTC
TRBJ1-1,-,TRBV7-9,many,CASSTPTGRTEAFF,TGTGCCAGCAGCACTCCCACAGGAAGGACTGAAGCTTTCTTT
TRBJ1-6,TRBD1,TRBV28,many,CASRGDRGSNSPLHF,TGTGCCAGCAGGGGAGACAGGGGTTCGAATTCACCCCTCCACTTT
TRBJ2-7,TRBD2,TRBV6-1,many,CASTGRAGEEQYF,TGTGCCAGCACCGGGAGGGCTGGTGAGGAGCAGTACTTC
TRBJ1-2,-,TRBV28,many,CASIRGGHNYGYTF,TGTGCCAGCATTCGGGGGGGACACAACTATGGCTACACCTTC
TRBJ2-5,-,TRBV7-6,many,CASSLSIQPSPQETQYF,TGTGCCAGCAGCTTATCCATACAGCCCTCTCCTCAAGAGACCCAGTACTTC
TRBJ2-1,-,TRBV24-1,many,CATSDGTPYNEQFF,TGTGCCACCAGTGATGGGACTCCGTACAATGAGCAGTTCTTC
TRBJ2-5,-,TRBV10-1,many,CANIGRGLGGTQYF,TGCGCCAACATCGGGCGTGGCCTAGGGGGGACCCAGTACTTC
TRBJ2-1,-,TRBV24-1,many,CATSDRYSLDVSPYNEQFF,TGTGCCACCAGTGATCGCTACTCACTAGATGTCTCGCCTTACAATGAGCAGTTCTTC
TRBJ2-1,-,TRBV14,many,CASSRASPYNEQFF,TGTGCCAGCAGCCGGGCTAGTCCCTACAATGAGCAGTTCTTC
TRBJ2-1,TRBD2,TRBV6-2/TRBV6-3,many,CASTHRLARYNEQFF,TGTGCCAGCACCCACAGACTAGCTCGATACAATGAGCAGTTCTTC
TRBJ2-3,TRBD2,TRBV7-8,many,CASSPRLAGVTYTQYF,TGTGCCAGCAGCCCCCGACTAGCGGGTGTTACATATACGCAGTATTTT
TRBJ2-5,-,TRBV20-1,few,CSARAGRAQETQYF,TGCAGTGCTAGAGCGGGACGGGCACAAGAGACCCAGTACTTC
TRBJ2-6,TRBD1,TRBV15,many,CATSRPGQGDGANVLTF,TGTGCCACCAGCAGGCCGGGACAGGGGGATGGGGCCAACGTCCTGACTTTC
TRBJ1-3,-,TRBV25-1,many,CAAGRLNTIYF,TGTGCCGCGGGGCGGCTAAACACCATATATTTT
TRBJ2-7,TRBD2,TRBV9,many,CASSVDPTLGLAGPSYEQYF,TGTGCCAGCAGCGTAGACCCCACCCTCGGACTAGCGGGGCCTTCCTACGAGCAGTACTTC
TRBJ2-1,TRBD2,TRBV7-9,many,CASSILAGKDNEQFF,TGTGCCAGCAGCATACTAGCGGGAAAGGACAATGAGCAGTTCTTC
TRBJ2-2,-,TRBV15,-,CATSRADTGELFF,TGTGCCACCAGCAGAGCCGACACCGGGGAGCTGTTTTTT
TRBJ2-5,-,TRBV7-2,-,CASSSPRGGQETQYF,TGTGCCAGCAGCTCCCCCCGTGGGGGCCAAGAGACCCAGTACTTC
TRBJ1-4,-,TRBV28,many,CASKRAGVVNEKLFF,TGTGCCAGCAAGAGGGCAGGGGTGGTTAATGAAAAACTGTTTTTT
TRBJ1-1,TRBD1,TRBV9,many,CASSTYRGPNTEAFF,TGTGCCAGCAGCACGTACAGGGGGCCAAACACTGAAGCTTTCTTT
TRBJ2-1,-,TRBV27,-,CASSLDGGSYLYEFF,TGTGCCAGCAGTTTAGATGGGGGCTCCTACTTATACGAGTTCTTC
TRBJ2-5,TRBD2,TRBV11-2,many,CASSLGTSGSETQYF,TGTGCCAGCAGCCTAGGGACTAGCGGGAGTGAGACCCAGTACTTC
TRBJ1-6,-,TRBV20-1,few,CSARETLQGTNSPLHF,TGCAGTGCTAGAGAGACGCTACAGGGAACTAATTCACCCCTCCACTTT
TRBJ2-2,TRBD1,TRBV6-1,many,CASSMTGPAPGELFF,TGTGCCAGCAGTATGACAGGGCCGGCCCCCGGGGAGCTGTTTTTT
TRBJ2-2,-,TRBV27,many,CASRFWTTGELFF,TGTGCCAGCCGGTTCTGGACTACCGGGGAGCTGTTTTTT
TRBJ1-1,-,TRBV5-8,many,CASSSRRDTEAFF,TGTGCCAGCAGCTCTCGCCGGGACACTGAAGCTTTCTTT
TRBJ2-1,TRBD1,TRBV7-9,many,CASSPAPGTAYNEQFF,TGTGCCAGCAGCCCAGCCCCCGGGACAGCTTACAATGAGCAGTTCTTC
TRBJ2-3,TRBD1,TRBV10-3,many,CAISESTGLTDTQYF,TGTGCCATCAGTGAGTCGACAGGGCTCACAGATACGCAGTATTTT
TRBJ1-1,-,TRBV20-1,many,CSARLRRFRAEAFF,TGCAGTGCTAGACTTCGTAGGTTCAGGGCTGAAGCTTTCTTT
TRBJ2-1,TRBD2,TRBV28,many,CASSSSGLSGSSYNEQFF,TGTGCCAGCAGTTCCTCGGGCCTTAGCGGGAGTTCCTACAATGAGCAGTTCTTC
TRBJ1-2,-,TRBV29-1,many,CSVEGGGIGYTF,TGCAGCGTTGAAGGGGGAGGAATTGGCTACACCTTC
TRBJ2-3,TRBD2,TRBV6-4,-,CASSVLAGGTDTQYF,TGTGCCAGCAGCGTACTTGCGGGAGGAACAGATACGCAGTATTTT
TRBJ2-1,TRBD2,TRBV7-2,few,CASSSGVWGAGVNEQFF,TGTGCCAGCAGCTCGGGGGTTTGGGGAGCGGGAGTAAATGAGCAGTTCTTC
TRBJ2-7,-,TRBV11-2,many,CASSLDLPYEQYF,TGTGCCAGCAGCTTAGACCTACCTTACGAGCAGTACTTC
TRBJ1-2,-,TRBV2,-,CASSAGGVYTF,TGTGCCAGCAGCGCGGGGGGAGTCTACACCTTC
TRBJ2-1,TRBD2,TRBV7-8,many,CASRKEALAYNEQFF,TGTGCCAGCAGGAAGGAAGCACTAGCGTACAATGAGCAGTTCTTC
TRBJ2-5,TRBD2,TRBV2,-,CASSSGTSGRETQYF,TGTGCCAGCAGCTCCGGGACTAGCGGGAGGGAGACCCAGTACTTC
TRBJ2-7,-,TRBV7-8,many,CASSLGVLGEQYF,TGTGCCAGCAGCTTAGGGGTATTGGGAGAGCAGTACTTC
TRBJ2-2,-,TRBV28,-,CASSFPRARGLGTGELFF,TGTGCCAGCAGTTTCCCGCGGGCGAGAGGGCTGGGCACCGGGGAGCTGTTTTTT
TRBJ2-5,-,TRBV7-9,-,CASSLGAGWETQYF,TGTGCCAGCAGCTTAGGTGCTGGGTGGGAGACCCAGTACTTC
TRBJ2-7,TRBD1,TRBV28,many,CASSLGWNRGREQYF,TGTGCCAGCAGTTTAGGGTGGAACAGGGGCCGTGAGCAGTACTTC
TRBJ2-1,TRBD2,TRBV10-3,few,CASSDTGLAGGNEQFF,TGTGCCAGCAGCGATACGGGGCTAGCGGGAGGGAATGAGCAGTTCTTC
TRBJ1-2,-,TRBV2,many,CASSRTSDYGYTF,TGTGCCAGCAGTCGGACATCCGACTATGGCTACACCTTC
TRBJ2-7,-,TRBV7-9,many,CASSHHMAEQYF,TGTGCCAGCAGCCACCACATGGCCGAGCAGTACTTC
TRBJ1-2,-,TRBV7-2,many,CASSEEWAGGYTF,TGTGCCAGCAGCGAGGAGTGGGCAGGTGGCTACACCTTC
TRBJ2-2,-,TRBV2,many,CASSEATENTGELFF,TGTGCCAGCAGTGAAGCGACTGAGAACACCGGGGAGCTGTTTTTT
TRBJ1-4,TRBD1,TRBV7-2,-,CASSMTGGNEKLFF,TGTGCCAGCAGCATGACAGGGGGCAATGAAAAACTGTTTTTT
TRBJ2-1,-,TRBV18,many,CASSRNGRPYNEQFF,TGTGCCAGCTCACGAAACGGGAGACCCTACAATGAGCAGTTCTTC
TRBJ2-7,-,TRBV20-1,many,CSARRRAYEQYF,TGCAGTGCTAGAAGGCGGGCCTACGAGCAGTACTTC
TRBJ1-1,-,TRBV30,-,CAWETIGRNTEAFF,TGTGCCTGGGAGACAATCGGTAGGAACACTGAAGCTTTCTTT
TRBJ2-3,TRBD1,TRBV20-1,-,CSARGGQGRPDTQYF,TGCAGTGCTAGAGGGGGACAGGGGCGCCCAGATACGCAGTATTTT
TRBJ2-3,-,TRBV5-1,few,CASNEGTGSADTQYF,TGCGCCAGCAACGAAGGGACTGGCAGTGCAGATACGCAGTATTTT
TRBJ2-7,-,TRBV28,many,CASNKPGQGVEQYF,TGTGCCAGCAATAAACCGGGACAAGGAGTCGAGCAGTACTTC
TRBJ2-5,-,TRBV20-1,many,CSARDGTQQYQETQYF,TGCAGTGCTAGAGATGGGACTCAACAGTACCAAGAGACCCAGTACTTC
TRBJ1-2,-,TRBV4-1,many,CASSHKTGNYGYTF,TGCGCCAGCAGCCACAAGACAGGAAACTATGGCTACACCTTC
TRBJ2-7,-,TRBV20-1,few,CSAGDLPEQYF,TGCAGTGCTGGGGACTTACCCGAGCAGTACTTC
TRBJ2-2,TRBD1,TRBV7-7,-,CASSRQGDVGELFF,TGTGCTAGCAGCCGGCAGGGGGATGTCGGGGAGCTGTTTTTT